The 15 T cell receptor beta chains given below trace back to one sample, sequenced in a study of cytomegalovirus exposure and HLA in healthy donors. The PCR had 60 Vbeta and 13 Jbeta primers. The repertoire was sequenced with immunoSEQ multiplex PCR; TCRdb's copy has only in-frame clones and lacks some. The sample lists 200,000 or so clones, around 81% occurring once. The source material was PBMCs. These receptors all come from a woman aged 18 to 35 in good health and CMV-seropositive.

The rearrangement uses TRBV9 and TRBJ2-3; 13 positions match TRBD2. Germline CDR1 SGDLS, CDR2 YYNGEE. This CDR3 has 16 residues. V lost 3 bases and J lost 5; bases outside the gene matches: 6. CDR3 sequence: CASSDGTSGARDTQYF. The DNA for the CDR3 is TGTGCCAGCAGCGACGGGACTAGCGGGGCTAGAGATACGCAGTATTTT.

For the CDR3, the DNA is TGTGCCAGCTCACCGGCGGCAACTAATGAAAAACTGTTTTTT. It codes for CASSPAATNEKLFF. This rearrangement joins TRBV18 to TRBJ1-4; no reliable D call. Trimming took off 3 bases at V and 0 bases at J, with 5 bases between the two ends. This CDR3 contains 14 residues. Germline CDR1 KGHSH, CDR2 LQKENI.

The V gene is TRBV11-2, the J gene TRBJ2-1; 11 bases fit TRBD1. The CDR3 runs 14 residues. Germline CDR1 SGHAT, CDR2 FQNNGV. Germline trimming cut 5 bases from V and 8 bases from J; bases unmatched to any gene: 5. CDR3 nucleotide sequence: TGTGCCAGCAGCAAGAGGACAGGGGGCGATGAGCAGTTCTTC. Amino acids: CASSKRTGGDEQFF.

The chain uses TRBV7-2 and TRBJ2-3; 7 bases map to TRBD1. The V gene end was trimmed by 5 bases and the J gene end by 1 base; junction bases not matched to a gene: 6. The CDR3 covers 15 residues. Germline CDR1 and CDR2: SGHTA and FQGNSA. The CDR3 region is CASSRQGRGTDTQYF. In DNA form, the CDR3 reads TGTGCCAGCAGCCGACAGGGTAGGGGCACAGATACGCAGTATTTT.

The chain carries TRBV5-5 and TRBJ1-2; D possibly corresponds to TRBD1 (5 bases). The V gene's germline CDR1 is SGHKS and CDR2 YYEKEE (reference sequence). The CDR3 is 14 amino acids. V dropped 3 bases and J dropped 8 bases, with 17 bases sitting between them. CDR3 loop: CASSSLRDGGGYTF. Written as DNA, the CDR3 is TGTGCCAGCAGCTCCCTTAGAGATGGGGGGGGCTACACCTTC.

About this clone: Because the CDR3's place on the DNA is in doubt, the DNA is left out and the CDR3 is given as listed by TCRdb. This chain links TRBV6-6 with TRBJ2-4; whether TRBD2, the table's D call, matches the DNA was not checked. Germline loops: CDR1 MNHNY, CDR2 SVGAGI (reference sequence). From its first to its last residue, the CDR3 has 12 amino acids. CDR3 region: CASSTSGYIQYF.

The rearrangement joins TRBV9 to TRBJ2-1; TRBD2 is a possible D gene (6 bases). From germline, CDR1 is SGDLS and CDR2 YYNGEE. This CDR3 comprises 16 residues. The V end lost 0 bases, the J end lost 7 bases, and 17 bases lay between the germline ends. CDR3 region: CASSVAEGLSRNEQFF. CDR3 DNA: TGTGCCAGCAGCGTAGCAGAGGGACTTAGTAGGAATGAGCAGTTCTTC.

J is TRBJ2-3 and V is TRBV5-1, with unresolved D. Trimming took off 4 bases at V and 6 bases at J, with 12 bases between the two ends. Germline V CDR1 and CDR2: SGHRS, YFSETQ. This CDR3 is 13 amino acids long. The CDR3 DNA sequence: TGCGCCAGCAGCAAATCATTCGCGGATACGCAGTATTTT. Its protein is CASSKSFADTQYF.

The rearrangement links TRBV30 to TRBJ1-1; tentatively, D is TRBD1 (5 bases). Germline CDR1 and CDR2: GTSNPN and SVGIG (reference sequence). This CDR3 has 14 residues. Trimming pared 3 bases from V and 9 bases from J, leaving 20 bases between. CDR3 amino acids: CAWSPDRKISKAFF. The CDR3 region has the DNA TGTGCCTGGAGCCCTGACAGAAAAATATCCAAAGCTTTCTTT. The whole variable domain, remainder taken from reference TRBV30 and TRBJ1-1, is SQTIHQWPATLVQPVGSPLSLECTVEGTSNPNLYWYRQAAGRGLQLLFYSVGIGQISSEVPQNLSASRPQDRQFILSSKKLLLSDSGFYLCAWSPDRKISKAFFGQGTRLTVV.

The J gene is TRBJ1-5, the V gene TRBV28; maybe TRBD1 (6 bases). In germline, CDR1 is MDHEN, CDR2 SYDVKM. The CDR3 runs to 16 residues. Between the trimmed V and J ends, which lost 6 bases and 3 bases, there was a span of 18 bases. The CDR3 loop reads CASSLTGLSLNQPQHF. In DNA, the CDR3 is TGTGCCAGCAGCCTCACAGGGCTTTCTCTCAATCAGCCCCAGCATTTT. Variable domain in full (rest from reference TRBV28 and TRBJ1-5): DVKVTQSSRYLVKRTGEKVFLECVQDMDHENMFWYRQDPGLGLRLIYFSYDVKMKEKGDIPEGYSVSREKKERFSLILESASTNQTSMYLCASSLTGLSLNQPQHFGDGTRLSIL.

The chain is built from TRBV6-5 and TRBJ1-5; unclear D gene. Per the germline V gene, CDR1 is MNHEY and CDR2 is SVGAGI. V lost 10 bases and J lost 2, with 18 bases in between. There are 15 residues in the CDR3. CDR3 amino acids: CATAKPGSGNQPQHF. CDR3 sequence (DNA): TGTGCCACGGCGAAGCCGGGTAGTGGCAATCAGCCCCAGCATTTT.

This clone has just a few counts. This chain joins TRBV5-1 and TRBJ2-3, with 7 bases matching TRBD2. The CDR3 runs 14 residues. The ends lost 1 base at V and 11 bases at J; junction bases unmatched: 10. Germline assignment: CDR1 SGHRS and CDR2 YFSETQ. This CDR3 reads CASSLSGPGGGQYF. The CDR3 region has the DNA TGCGCCAGCAGCTTGTCCGGCCCTGGGGGGGGGCAGTATTTT.

This chain connects TRBV5-6 to TRBJ2-7; TRBD2 matches at 8 bases. CDR3 length equals 17 residues. The J segment lost 0 bases and the V segment lost 8 bases, leaving 16 bases of the junction unmatched. Germline CDR1 SGHDT, CDR2 YYEEEE. In nucleotides, the CDR3 is TGTGCCAGTTTCCGGAGGAGCGGGGGCCCTCTCTCCTACGAGCAGTACTTC. This encodes CASFRRSGGPLSYEQYF. The whole variable domain, remainder taken from reference TRBV5-6 and TRBJ2-7, is DAGVTQSPTHLIKTRGQQVTLRCSPKSGHDTVSWYQQALGQGPQFIFQYYEEEERQRGNFPDRFSGHQFPNYSSELNVNALLLGDSALYLCASFRRSGGPLSYEQYFGPGTRLTVT.

The chain is built from TRBV18 and TRBJ2-1; 10 bases map to TRBD2. Trimming at V came to 2 bases and at J to 5 bases, leaving 6 bases not matched to a gene. This CDR3 comprises 16 residues. Germline assignment: CDR1 KGHSH and CDR2 LQKENI. CDR3 nucleotide sequence: TGTGCCAGCTCACCAAGCGGGGGGGCCGGCAACAATGAGCAGTTCTTC. Amino acids: CASSPSGGAGNNEQFF. Drawing the rest from reference TRBV18 and TRBJ2-1, the complete variable domain is NAGVMQNPRHLVRRRGQEARLRCSPMKGHSHVYWYRQLPEEGLKFMVYLQKENIIDESGMPKERFSAEFPKEGPSILRIQQVVRGDSAAYFCASSPSGGAGNNEQFFGPGTRLTVL.

The chain recombines TRBV11-1 with TRBJ2-1, with D possibly matching TRBD2 (6 bases). Per the germline V gene, CDR1 is SGHAT and CDR2 is FQDESV (reference sequence). V lost 6 bases and J 7 bases, leaving 25 bases between the germline ends. The CDR3 contains 17 residues. The CDR3 DNA sequence: TGTGCCAGCAGACCGCGGGATCAGGGTGGTTATTCTAATGAGCAGTTCTTC. It encodes CASRPRDQGGYSNEQFF.